Below, 14 T cell receptor beta chains from the same sample are listed, as sequenced in a study of OX40 agonist ivuxolimab in advanced cancers. Using immunoSEQ multiplex PCR, the repertoire was profiled, and TCRdb retains in-frame clones only, with some absent. The data hold around 43,000 clones, with 80% to 90% observed a single time. This material consisted of CD4+ or CD8+ T cells sorted from blood, taken in a trial of the OX40 agonist ivuxolimab. These receptors originate from an adult with an advanced solid tumor such as melanoma, head and neck, liver or kidney cancer.

The V gene is TRBV5-8, the J gene TRBJ2-1; no firm D call. There are 15 residues in the CDR3. Trimming cost V 4 bases and J 7 bases, with 18 bases left between them. Germline V CDR1 and CDR2: SGHTS, YDEGEE. Written as DNA, the CDR3 is TGTGCCAGCAGCATCGGAAGATCTAGTTTAAATGAGCAGTTCTTC. As protein: CASSIGRSSLNEQFF.

The chain uses TRBV21-1 and TRBJ2-6; the DNA was not compared with TRBD1, the D call given in the table. TRBV21-1 is labeled a pseudogene. The CDR3 totals 18 residues. The CDR3, as DNA: TGTGCCAGCAGACACCCGGGACAGGAGGAGACTGGGGCCAACGTCCTGACTTTC. Residues: CASRHPGQEETGANVLTF.

The rearrangement uses TRBV19 and TRBJ2-1, with a weak D call TRBD1 (5 bases). There are 14 residues in the CDR3. Germline V gene lookup returns CDR1 LNHDA and CDR2 SQIVND (reference sequence). With 6 bases removed from V and 7 bases from J, the gap between germline ends came to 16 bases. In DNA form, the CDR3 reads TGTGCCAGTAGCCCGGGCCCCGCAGGGAATGAGCAGTTCTTC. Its translation is CASSPGPAGNEQFF.

The chain uses TRBV4-1 and TRBJ2-7; 8 bases are a match to TRBD2. V shed 1 base and J 4 bases; nucleotides not matched to a gene: 9. This CDR3 has 16 amino acids. The germline gives CDR1 MGHRA, CDR2 YSYEKL. The CDR3 loop reads CASSQGLGLGGYEQYF. In nucleotides, the CDR3 is TGCGCCAGCAGCCAAGGCCTGGGACTAGGAGGTTACGAGCAGTACTTC.

The chain combines TRBV29-1 with TRBJ1-1; 9 nucleotides agree with TRBD1. This CDR3 is built from 13 residues. Trimming removed 4 bases from V and 5 bases from J; junction bases left unmatched: 5. Germline V gene data show CDR1 as SQVTM and CDR2 as ANQGSEA. CDR3 loop: CSVGGQGRTEAFF. The CDR3 DNA reads as TGCAGCGTTGGGGGACAGGGTAGGACTGAAGCTTTCTTT.

The DNA of the CDR3 is TGTGCCAGCAGCTACGGGACCAACTACGAGCAGTACTTC. Its protein is CASSYGTNYEQYF. This chain uses TRBV11-2 with TRBJ2-7; tentatively, D is TRBD1 or TRBD2 (5 bases each). Germline lookup yields CDR1 SGHAT and CDR2 FQNNGV. The V and J ends lost 4 bases and 3 bases respectively, with 10 bases between them. This CDR3 spans 13 amino acids.

The chain uses TRBV14 and TRBJ1-1; the D is unclear. The length of the CDR3 is 13 residues. V was trimmed by 1 base and J by 5 bases, leaving 8 bases between them. Germline-derived CDR1 and CDR2 are SGHDN and FVKESK. Written as DNA, the CDR3 is TGTGCCAGCAGCCAAGGGGTGGTTACTGAAGCTTTCTTT. Translated, it gives CASSQGVVTEAFF.

DNA of the CDR3: TGTGCCAGTAGTACTACCGGGACAAGTAGCTATGGCTACACCTTC. Encoded protein: CASSTTGTSSYGYTF. The chain has TRBV19 and TRBJ1-2; D is possibly TRBD1 (6 bases). Germline V gives CDR1 LNHDA, CDR2 SQIVND (reference sequence). V was pared by 4 bases and J by 4 bases, with 16 bases between. This CDR3 has 15 amino acids.

The chain couples TRBV9 to TRBJ2-3; D gene ambiguous. The V end was cut by 4 bases, the J end by 1 base, with 16 bases between. The germline V gene has CDR1 SGDLS and CDR2 YYNGEE. This CDR3 contains 16 residues. The CDR3 bases are TGTGCCAGCAGCCTGCCATCCGGGCCCGGCACAGATACGCAGTATTTT. Its translation is CASSLPSGPGTDTQYF.

The rearrangement joins TRBV7-9 to TRBJ2-3; D is unresolved. The CDR3 is 13 residues long. CDR1 is SEHNR and CDR2 is FQNEAQ in the germline V gene (reference sequence). Trimming took 8 bases from V and 0 from J, leaving 9 bases between them. CDR3 residues: CASGVGSTDTQYF. The CDR3 region has the DNA TGTGCCAGCGGAGTAGGTAGCACAGATACGCAGTATTTT.

This chain uses TRBV7-2 with TRBJ2-7; 14 nucleotides align to TRBD2. Trimming removed 5 bases from V and 5 bases from J; junction bases left unmatched: 8. Germline assignment: CDR1 SGHTA and CDR2 FQGNSA. CDR3 length: 16 amino acids. The CDR3 DNA follows: TGTGCCAGCAGCACCCGGGGACTAGCGGGAGATAACGAGCAGTACTTC. It codes for CASSTRGLAGDNEQYF.

The chain has TRBV7-9 and TRBJ1-2; 7 nucleotides match TRBD1. The CDR3 length is 13 residues. V trimming: 1 base; J trimming: 7 bases; junction bases outside the gene matches: 3. Germline CDR1 reads SEHNR; CDR2 reads FQNEAQ (reference sequence). CDR3 in amino acids: CASSLGQGGGYTF. The DNA for the CDR3 is TGTGCCAGCAGCTTAGGACAGGGCGGTGGCTACACCTTC.

The chain links TRBV27 to TRBJ2-7, with D perhaps given as TRBD1 or TRBD2 (5 bases each). This CDR3 has 13 residues. V gave up 5 bases and J gave up 7 bases, with 15 bases separating them. Germline CDR1 and CDR2: MNHEY and SMNVEV (reference sequence). Here the CDR3 reads CASSPGRPGEQYF. CDR3 bases: TGTGCCAGCAGTCCGGGACGGCCGGGTGAGCAGTACTTC.

CDR3 sequence (DNA): TGTGCCAGCAGTTACTCGACTAGCGGGAGCGAGCAGTACTTC. Encoded protein: CASSYSTSGSEQYF. The gene calls are TRBV6-6 and TRBJ2-7, with 12 bases aligning to TRBD2. Germline trimming cut 0 bases from V and 6 bases from J; bases unmatched to any gene: 0. The CDR3 length is 14 residues. Germline CDR1 and CDR2: MNHNY and SVGAGI (reference sequence).